This TCR beta chain was identified during a study of cytomegalovirus exposure and HLA in healthy donors. General study points: Most sequenced TCRs were rare (though some public TCRs occurred in many donors).

With regard to this clone: Its antigen is undetermined.

The PCR contained 60 Vbeta and 13 Jbeta primers. Original data processing: Later analysis identified tens of millions of unique TCR beta chains, some 10 million shared. Libraries were prepared by immunoSEQ multiplex PCR; TCRdb keeps only in-frame clonotypes and omits some of them. From that table come the V and J calls and clone size; the DNA was used to work out D and trimming. The data contain 150,000 to 200,000 clones, 77% of them seen just once; the ten biggest clones take up 2% to 3%. CDR3 length: 14 residues. Germline V CDR1 and CDR2: MNHEY, SVGAGI. V dropped 7 bases and J dropped 0; count of bases not matched to a gene: 5.

Sample: PBMCs. This chain uses TRBV6-5 with TRBJ1-1; 7 nucleotides agree with TRBD1. The receptor was derived from a woman aged 40 to 50 in good health and CMV-seropositive. The CDR3 spells CASIPTGVNTEAFF. CDR3 coding DNA: TGTGCCAGCATTCCCACAGGGGTGAACACTGAAGCTTTCTTT.